This T cell receptor (beta chain) was recorded in a study of cytomegalovirus exposure and HLA in healthy donors. The J segment lost 7 bases and the V segment lost 1 base, leaving 12 bases of the junction unmatched. CDR3 length equals 16 residues. Per germline, CDR1 SGHRS and CDR2 YFSETQ. With 60 Vbeta and 13 Jbeta primers, the PCR was carried out. The data were produced by immunoSEQ multiplex PCR, yet TCRdb's version contains in-frame clones alone and is incomplete. The repertoire holds roughly 67,000 clones, with around three quarters as singletons. The sample comprised PBMCs. This sequence originates from a man aged 60-69 years in good health and CMV-seropositive. This chain links TRBV5-1 with TRBJ2-7; TRBD2 agrees at 9 bases. The chain's CDR3 is CASSLSSSGNLGEQYF. In nucleotides, the CDR3 is TGCGCCAGCAGCTTGTCCTCTAGCGGGAACTTAGGGGAGCAGTACTTC.